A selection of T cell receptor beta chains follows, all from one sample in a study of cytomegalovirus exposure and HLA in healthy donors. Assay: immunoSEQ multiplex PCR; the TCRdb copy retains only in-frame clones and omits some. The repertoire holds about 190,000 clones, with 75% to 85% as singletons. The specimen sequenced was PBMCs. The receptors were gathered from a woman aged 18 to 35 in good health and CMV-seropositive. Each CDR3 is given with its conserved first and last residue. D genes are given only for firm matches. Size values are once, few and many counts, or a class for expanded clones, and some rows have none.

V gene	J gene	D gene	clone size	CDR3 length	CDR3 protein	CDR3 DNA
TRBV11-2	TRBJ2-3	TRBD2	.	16	CASSTGTSGLTDTQYF	TGTGCCAGCAGCACCGGGACTAGCGGACTCACAGATACGCAGTATTTT
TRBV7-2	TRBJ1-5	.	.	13	CASSLDRGQPQHF	TGTGCCAGCAGCTTAGATCGGGGTCAGCCCCAGCATTTT
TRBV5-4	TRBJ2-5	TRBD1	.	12	CATQGAGETQYF	TGTGCCACCCAGGGGGCGGGGGAGACCCAGTACTTC
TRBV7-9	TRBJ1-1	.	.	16	CASRPPGGGGKTEAFF	TGTGCCAGCAGGCCGCCCGGTGGGGGGGGAAAGACTGAAGCTTTCTTT
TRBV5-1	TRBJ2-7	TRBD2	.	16	CASSPNPGGGIYEQYF	TGCGCCAGCAGCCCGAACCCTGGCGGGGGGATCTACGAGCAGTACTTC
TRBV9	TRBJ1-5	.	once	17	CASSAGGRAGREGPQHF	TGTGCCAGCAGCGCTGGCGGCCGTGCGGGAAGGGAAGGGCCCCAGCATTTT
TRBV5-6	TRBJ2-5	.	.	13	CASSSTGTETQYF	TGTGCCAGCAGCTCGACAGGCACAGAGACCCAGTACTTC
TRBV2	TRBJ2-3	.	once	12	CASSKDSDTQYF	TGTGCCAGCAGTAAGGACAGCGATACGCAGTATTTT
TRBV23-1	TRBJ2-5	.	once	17	CASSLLFFGQGEETQYF	TGCGCCAGCAGTCTCCTTTTTTTTGGACAAGGGGAAGAGACCCAGTACTTC
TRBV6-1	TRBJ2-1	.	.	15	CASREEVWAYNEQFF	TGTGCCAGCAGGGAAGAGGTCTGGGCGTACAATGAGCAGTTCTTC
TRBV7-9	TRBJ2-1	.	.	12	CASIPGMDGQFF	TGTGCCAGCATCCCGGGTATGGATGGGCAGTTCTTC
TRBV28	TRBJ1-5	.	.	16	CASSIPGRFVRQPQHF	TGTGCCAGCAGTATCCCAGGCCGGTTTGTTAGGCAGCCCCAGCATTTT
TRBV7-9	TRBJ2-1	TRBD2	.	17	CASSFTLAGAPRNEQFF	TGTGCCAGCAGCTTCACGCTAGCGGGGGCCCCGAGGAATGAGCAGTTCTTC
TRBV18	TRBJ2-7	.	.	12	CASTSGTYEQYF	TGTGCCAGCACGTCCGGGACCTACGAGCAGTACTTC
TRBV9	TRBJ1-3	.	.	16	CASSVGQIPSGNTIYF	TGTGCCAGCAGCGTGGGCCAGATCCCTTCTGGAAACACCATATATTTT
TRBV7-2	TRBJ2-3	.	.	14	CASSLEGRGDTQYF	TGTGCCAGCAGCTTAGAAGGGCGCGGGGATACGCAGTATTTT
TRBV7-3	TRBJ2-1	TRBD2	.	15	CASSLERGAYNEQFF	TGTGCCAGCAGCTTAGAGCGGGGTGCCTACAATGAGCAGTTCTTC
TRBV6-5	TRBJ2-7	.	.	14	CASSLLSGYYEQYF	TGTGCCAGCAGTTTATTGTCGGGGTATTACGAGCAGTACTTC
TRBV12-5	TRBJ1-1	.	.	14	CASGPSAGDTEAFF	TGTGCTAGTGGACCCTCAGCAGGGGACACTGAAGCTTTCTTT
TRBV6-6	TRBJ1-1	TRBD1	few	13	CASSLDRQPEAFF	TGTGCCAGCAGTTTGGACAGGCAACCTGAAGCTTTCTTT
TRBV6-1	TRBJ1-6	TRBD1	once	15	CASDRGQSYNSPLHF	TGTGCCAGCGACAGGGGGCAGTCCTATAATTCACCCCTCCACTTT
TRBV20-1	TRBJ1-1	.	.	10	CSTPNTEAFF	TGCAGCACACCGAACACTGAAGCTTTCTTT
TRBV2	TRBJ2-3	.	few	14	CASSAGVSTDTQYF	TGTGCCAGCAGTGCAGGGGTTAGCACAGATACGCAGTATTTT
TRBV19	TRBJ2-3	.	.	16	CASSILSSASTDTQYF	TGTGCCAGTAGTATCCTATCAAGTGCTAGCACAGATACGCAGTATTTT